Shown below are 20 T cell receptor beta chains from a single sample sequenced in a study of T cells after yellow fever vaccination. TCRdb reprocessed the 5' RACE reads with MiXCR, giving one entry per CDR3 protein. The table lists about 340,000 distinct CDR3 sequences, approximately 3.9% of them singletons. The source material was PBMCs, sampled 5 days after the yellow fever booster vaccination. Source of these receptors: a man aged 18-30 years who received the YFV17D yellow fever vaccine.

The chain couples TRBV5-1 to TRBJ1-2; possibly TRBD1 for D (5 bases). Trimming left V 9 bases short and J 4 bases short, with 16 bases between. This CDR3 comprises 13 residues. Germline CDR1 reads SGHRS; CDR2 reads YFSETQ. The DNA of the CDR3 is TGCGCCACCACGACCGGGACCGGCTATGGCTACACCTTC. Translating it yields CATTTGTGYGYTF.

The sample holds a few counts of this clonotype. The rearrangement uses TRBV12-3 or TRBV12-4 and TRBJ2-7, with D uncertain. The CDR3 sequence is 15 residues long. V lost 3 bases and J lost 1, with 13 bases in between. The CDR3 DNA sequence: TGTGCCAGCAGTTTTGGGAACACCCGATCCTACGAGCAGTACTTC. This encodes CASSFGNTRSYEQYF.

The chain is built from TRBV12-3 or TRBV12-4 and TRBJ2-5; 7 bases fit TRBD1. With V trimmed by 6 bases and J by 1 base, 5 bases remained unmatched. The CDR3 contains 14 residues. CDR3 region: CASRTDRTQETQYF. The CDR3 DNA reads TGTGCCAGCAGGACGGACAGGACCCAAGAGACCCAGTACTTC.

This clonotype was observed many times. The chain employs TRBV7-9 and TRBJ2-1; D may be TRBD2 (6 bases). V was pared by 0 bases and J by 5 bases, with 14 bases between. Looked up from germline, CDR1 is SEHNR and CDR2 is FQNEAQ (reference sequence). The CDR3 runs to 16 residues. CDR3 in amino acids: CASSLAELAENNEQFF. The DNA for the CDR3 is TGTGCCAGCAGCTTAGCGGAATTAGCGGAAAACAATGAGCAGTTCTTC.

This clonotype was counted between two and nine times. The gene calls are TRBV19 and TRBJ1-1, with 7 bases identical to TRBD1. The V gene end was trimmed by 5 bases and the J gene end by 0 bases; junction bases not matched to a gene: 15. CDR1 and CDR2 (germline): LNHDA, SQIVND (reference sequence). The CDR3 is 18 residues long. CDR3 amino acids: CASSPRRSAQGMNTEAFF. The CDR3 DNA is TGTGCCAGTAGTCCACGCCGCTCCGCACAGGGGATGAACACTGAAGCTTTCTTT.

This clonotype has at least ten counts. The chain couples TRBV4-3 to TRBJ2-5, with TRBD2 matching 9 bases. V lost 3 bases to trimming and J lost 4 bases; unmatched junction nucleotides: 12. The CDR3 is 17 residues long. The germline V gene encodes CDR1 LGHNA and CDR2 YSLEER. Written as DNA, the CDR3 is TGCGCCAGCAGCCAGGTCTATAGCGGGGGAGAGGGAGAGACCCAGTACTTC. It yields the protein CASSQVYSGGEGETQYF.

This clonotype was seen only a few times. This chain uses TRBV5-5 with TRBJ2-1; 11 bases match TRBD2. The CDR3 has 18 amino acids. Germline V lookup: CDR1 SGHKS, CDR2 YYEKEE (reference sequence). The V and J ends lost 0 bases and 4 bases, in that order; junction bases with no gene match: 9. CDR3 in DNA: TGTGCCAGCAGCTTGGCCCGGGGTAGCGGGGGGGGGTACAATGAGCAGTTCTTC. As protein: CASSLARGSGGGYNEQFF.

The chain employs TRBV7-6 and TRBJ1-3; possibly TRBD1 for D (5 bases). The CDR3 loop spans 15 amino acids. V was shortened by 7 bases and J by 3 bases, with 16 bases between the two germline ends. Per the germline V gene, CDR1 is SGHVS and CDR2 is FNYEAQ. The CDR3 DNA follows: TGTGCCAGCATGCAACAGGCCGTGGGTGGAAACACCATATATTTT. Translated, it gives CASMQQAVGGNTIYF.

This clonotype was picked up many times. The chain links TRBV2 to TRBJ2-5; 8 bases match TRBD1. Per the germline V gene, CDR1 is SNHLY and CDR2 is FYNNEI. Unmatched junction bases numbered 5, after V lost 3 bases and J lost 2 bases. This CDR3 has 15 residues. CDR3 residues: CASSDSWTGQETQYF. The CDR3 nucleotides read TGTGCCAGCAGTGATTCTTGGACAGGGCAAGAGACCCAGTACTTC.

The gene calls are TRBV5-1 and TRBJ1-6; D gene ambiguous. The germline V and J ends were trimmed by 4 bases and 5 bases, with 19 bases remaining between them. CDR3 size: 17 residues. The germline V gene has CDR1 SGHRS and CDR2 YFSETQ. The CDR3 region is CASSHNRRFGDNSPLHF. CDR3 nucleotide sequence: TGCGCCAGCAGCCACAACAGAAGATTTGGGGATAATTCACCCCTCCACTTT.

This clonotype has at least ten counts. The chain recombines TRBV29-1 with TRBJ2-3, with TRBD2 matching over 7 bases. Trimming cost V 6 bases and J 2 bases; bases outside gene matches: 14. The CDR3 extends over 16 amino acids. Germline CDR1 SQVTM, CDR2 ANQGSEA. CDR3 nucleotide sequence: TGCAGCGTCACTGGTCCCGGGAGCGGGGCCACAGATACGCAGTATTTT. Its protein product is CSVTGPGSGATDTQYF.

The chain links TRBV7-9 to TRBJ2-3; 8 positions match TRBD1. The trim removed 4 bases at V and 3 bases at J, leaving 6 bases unmatched. CDR3 length: 15 residues. Germline-derived CDR1 and CDR2 are SEHNR and FQNEAQ (reference sequence). The CDR3 region has the DNA TGTGCCAGCAGCTCTGACAGGGGCGTTACAGATACGCAGTATTTT. Its translation: CASSSDRGVTDTQYF.

The chain has TRBV7-9 and TRBJ2-1; D is unresolved. The germline V gene encodes CDR1 SEHNR and CDR2 FQNEAQ (reference sequence). V lost 3 bases, J lost 6 bases, and 9 bases lay in between. The CDR3 spans 13 residues. CDR3 protein: CASSFLSPNEQFF. The CDR3 nucleotides read TGTGCCAGCAGCTTCCTTTCCCCCAATGAGCAGTTCTTC.

CDR3 in DNA: TGCAGTGCCTTAGCGGGGGGGCCCTACAATGAGCAGTTCTTC. It codes for CSALAGGPYNEQFF. The V and J genes are TRBV20-1 and TRBJ2-1; 11 bases are shared with TRBD2. CDR1 DFQATT and CDR2 SNEGSKA come from the germline V gene (reference sequence). The CDR3 spans 14 residues. The trim removed 6 bases at V and 2 bases at J, leaving 3 bases unmatched.

The rearrangement joins TRBV9 to TRBJ2-3; no clear D. V lost 6 bases to trimming and J lost 3 bases, with 8 bases between them. The germline CDR1 and CDR2 sequences are SGDLS and YYNGEE. The CDR3 covers 12 residues. The CDR3 region has the DNA TGTGCCAGCACCCCCCGGACAGATACGCAGTATTTT. As protein: CASTPRTDTQYF.

The chain joins TRBV5-1 to TRBJ1-1; D perhaps matches TRBD1 (5 bases). This CDR3 is 16 amino acids long. Germline lookup yields CDR1 SGHRS and CDR2 YFSETQ. Trimming cost V 0 bases and J 0 bases, with 12 bases left between them. The CDR3 loop reads CASSLGQSNVNTEAFF. For the CDR3, the DNA is TGCGCCAGCAGCTTGGGACAGAGCAATGTGAACACTGAAGCTTTCTTT. Variable domain in full (rest from reference TRBV5-1 and TRBJ1-1): KAGVTQTPRYLIKTRGQQVTLSCSPISGHRSVSWYQQTPGQGLQFLFEYFSETQRNKGNFPGRFSGRQFSNSRSEMNVSTLELGDSALYLCASSLGQSNVNTEAFFGQGTRLTVV.

This clonotype came up many times. V and J are TRBV10-3 and TRBJ2-1; 7 nucleotides line up with TRBD1. With 2 bases clipped from V and 9 bases from J, the junction kept 10 bases outside the gene matches. The germline V gene encodes CDR1 ENHRY and CDR2 SYGVKD. This CDR3 spans 15 amino acids. This chain's CDR3 is CAISELLTGVGEQFF. CDR3 DNA sequence: TGTGCCATCAGTGAGCTACTTACAGGGGTTGGTGAGCAGTTCTTC.

The genes are TRBV7-3 and TRBJ2-5; tentative D call: TRBD2 (7 bases). The CDR3 is 15 residues long. Trimming took off 4 bases at V and 5 bases at J, with 17 bases between the two ends. The germline CDR1 and CDR2 sequences are SGHTA and FQGTGA. CDR3 nucleotides: TGTGCCAGCAGCTCCACGGGGGGCCTAATGGAGACCCAGTACTTC. This encodes CASSSTGGLMETQYF.

The gene calls are TRBV5-1 and TRBJ1-1; no reliable D call. With 0 bases removed from V and 0 bases from J, the gap between germline ends came to 6 bases. The V gene's germline CDR1 is SGHRS and CDR2 YFSETQ. The CDR3 spans 14 residues. Here the CDR3 reads CASSLGSVNTEAFF. DNA of the CDR3: TGCGCCAGCAGCTTGGGATCGGTGAACACTGAAGCTTTCTTT. The full variable domain, in which reference TRBV5-1 and TRBJ1-1 provide the parts outside the CDR3, is KAGVTQTPRYLIKTRGQQVTLSCSPISGHRSVSWYQQTPGQGLQFLFEYFSETQRNKGNFPGRFSGRQFSNSRSEMNVSTLELGDSALYLCASSLGSVNTEAFFGQGTRLTVV.

This clonotype was counted at least ten times. The chain is built from TRBV6-5 and TRBJ2-1; the D gene could be TRBD1 or TRBD2 (6 bases each). CDR3 size: 13 residues. V was cut by 2 bases and J by 7 bases, with 9 bases left in between. CDR1 is MNHEY, CDR2 SVGAGI, per germline. The CDR3 nucleotides read TGTGCCAGCAGTTACGGGGGGCCGAATGAGCAGTTCTTC. Residues: CASSYGGPNEQFF.